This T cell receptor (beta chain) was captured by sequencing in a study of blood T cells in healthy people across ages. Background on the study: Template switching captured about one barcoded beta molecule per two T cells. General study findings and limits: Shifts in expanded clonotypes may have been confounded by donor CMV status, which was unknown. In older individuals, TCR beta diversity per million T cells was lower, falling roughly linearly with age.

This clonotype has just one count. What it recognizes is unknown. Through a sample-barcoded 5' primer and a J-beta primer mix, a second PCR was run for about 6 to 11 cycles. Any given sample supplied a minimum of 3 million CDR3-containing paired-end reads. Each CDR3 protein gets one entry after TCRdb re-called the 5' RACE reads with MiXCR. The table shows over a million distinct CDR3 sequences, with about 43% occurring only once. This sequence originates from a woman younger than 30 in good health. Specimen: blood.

CDR3 amino acids: CASSHAGTRVHEQYF. The CDR3 bases are TGTGCCAGCAGCCACGCGGGGACTAGGGTACACGAGCAGTACTTC. This chain uses TRBV14 with TRBJ2-7; 8 nucleotides match TRBD2. The V gene end was trimmed by 3 bases and the J gene end by 5 bases; junction bases not matched to a gene: 9. The germline V gene has CDR1 SGHDN and CDR2 FVKESK. The CDR3 consists of 15 residues.